This is a list of T cell receptor beta chains from one sample in a study of OX40 agonist ivuxolimab in advanced cancers. The data were produced by immunoSEQ multiplex PCR, yet TCRdb's version contains in-frame clones alone and is incomplete. The sample holds tens of thousands of clones, approximately 78% seen once. This material consisted of CD4+ or CD8+ T cells sorted from blood, taken in a trial of the OX40 agonist ivuxolimab. Receptor source: an adult with an advanced solid tumor such as melanoma, head and neck, liver or kidney cancer. CDR3s include the opening cysteine and the closing phenylalanine or tryptophan. The order of the fields is CDR3 length, J gene, V gene, clone size, D gene, CDR3 DNA, CDR3 protein. D genes are given only for firm matches. For some rows the clone size is stated as once, few or many, or as a class when expanded; others skip it.

length: 16
J: TRBJ2-5
V: TRBV6-6
size: -
D: -
DNA: TGTGCCAGCAGTCCAATCAGCGGACAGGGAGGGGAGACCCAGTACTTC
CDR3: CASSPISGQGGETQYF

length: 14
J: TRBJ2-7
V: TRBV19
size: -
D: -
DNA: TGTGCCAGTAGTCCTTCGACCGCCAGCTACGAGCAGTACTTC
CDR3: CASSPSTASYEQYF

length: 16
J: TRBJ2-5
V: TRBV5-1
size: -
D: TRBD2
DNA: TGCGCCAGCAGCTCGAGACTAGCGGGGGACCAAGAGACCCAGTACTTC
CDR3: CASSSRLAGDQETQYF

length: 11
J: TRBJ2-5
V: TRBV20-1
size: few
D: TRBD1
DNA: TGCAGTACAGGGGATGAGGAGACCCAGTACTTC
CDR3: CSTGDEETQYF

length: 17
J: TRBJ2-7
V: TRBV5-1
size: -
D: TRBD1
DNA: TGCGCCAGCAGCTACTTGCCGACAGGGGGAAGCTCCTACGAGCAGTACTTC
CDR3: CASSYLPTGGSSYEQYF

length: 15
J: TRBJ1-1
V: TRBV25-1
size: once
D: -
DNA: TGTGCCAGCAGCGACCGGACGGGGATGAACACTGAAGCTTTCTTT
CDR3: CASSDRTGMNTEAFF

length: 14
J: TRBJ1-1
V: TRBV5-1
size: -
D: -
DNA: TGCGCCAGCAGCTACCTCGACTTGGCTACTGAAGCTTTCTTT
CDR3: CASSYLDLATEAFF

length: 13
J: TRBJ1-1
V: TRBV5-1
size: -
D: -
DNA: TGCGCCAGCAGCTTGGCGAGGAACACTGAAGCTTTCTTT
CDR3: CASSLARNTEAFF

length: 12
J: TRBJ2-7
V: TRBV5-6
size: -
D: TRBD1
DNA: TGTGCCCCCCGAGACAGGGACTACGAGCAGTACTTC
CDR3: CAPRDRDYEQYF

length: 13
J: TRBJ1-5
V: TRBV7-2
size: -
D: -
DNA: TGTGCCAGCAGCTTAGTGGGTCATCAGCCCCAGCATTTT
CDR3: CASSLVGHQPQHF

length: 14
J: TRBJ1-2
V: TRBV12-5
size: -
D: -
DNA: TGTGCTAGTGCTTTCGGGGATTTTGTCTATGGCTACACCTTC
CDR3: CASAFGDFVYGYTF

length: 16
J: TRBJ2-7
V: TRBV4-2
size: -
D: -
DNA: TGTGCCAGCAGCCCGGATGGGGGACCGACCTCCTACGAGCAGTACTTC
CDR3: CASSPDGGPTSYEQYF

length: 14
J: TRBJ1-5
V: TRBV19
size: -
D: -
DNA: TGTGCCAGTACTCAGGGCTATAGCAATCAGCCCCAGCATTTT
CDR3: CASTQGYSNQPQHF

length: 14
J: TRBJ2-7
V: TRBV5-1
size: -
D: -
DNA: TGCGCCAGCAGCTTATCGAGGGGGATCTACGAGCAGTACTTC
CDR3: CASSLSRGIYEQYF

length: 13
J: TRBJ2-5
V: TRBV6-1
size: -
D: TRBD1
DNA: TGTGCCAGCGGCCGGGACAGGGATGAGACCCAGTACTTC
CDR3: CASGRDRDETQYF

length: 15
J: TRBJ2-5
V: TRBV5-1
size: -
D: TRBD2
DNA: TGCGCCAGCAGCTTGGATCGAGCGGGGTGGGAGACCCAGTACTTC
CDR3: CASSLDRAGWETQYF

length: 13
J: TRBJ2-7
V: TRBV10-3
size: -
D: -
DNA: TGTGCCATCAGTGAGAGGGTCTCCTACGAGCAGTACTTC
CDR3: CAISERVSYEQYF

length: 15
J: TRBJ2-7
V: TRBV5-4
size: -
D: TRBD1
DNA: TGTGCCAGCAGCTTGGGCCGGACAGGGACCTACGAGCAGTACTTC
CDR3: CASSLGRTGTYEQYF

length: 16
J: TRBJ1-2
V: TRBV15
size: -
D: TRBD1
DNA: TGTGCCACCAGCAAATCCTTAGGACAGGGTTGGTATGGCTACACCTTC
CDR3: CATSKSLGQGWYGYTF

length: 19
J: TRBJ2-2
V: TRBV9
size: once
D: TRBD2
DNA: TGTGCCAGCAGCGCCCCAACCCTGCTAGCGGGGGGCGGAACCGGGGAGCTGTTTTTT
CDR3: CASSAPTLLAGGGTGELFF

length: 15
J: TRBJ1-3
V: TRBV5-1
size: -
D: -
DNA: TGCGCCAGCAGCCCACAGGTCCCCTCTGGAAACACCATATATTTT
CDR3: CASSPQVPSGNTIYF

length: 15
J: TRBJ1-6
V: TRBV11-2
size: -
D: -
DNA: TGTGCCAGCAGCTTAGAGGCCGGCTATAATTCACCCCTCCACTTT
CDR3: CASSLEAGYNSPLHF